The present entry profiles one TCR beta chain with its context. The data originate from a study of blood T cell repertoires in COVID-19. Study-wide context: COVID-19 samples, acute and convalescent, were from the United States, Italy and Spain.

Assay used: immunoSEQ multiplex PCR; TCRdb lists only in-frame clones, some missing. The sample yields about 190,000 clones, more than 60% seen once. Germline CDR1 reads SGHVS; CDR2 reads FQNEAQ. The junction had 12 bases not matched to a gene; V was cut back by 5 bases and J by 12 bases. The CDR3 consists of 13 residues. Sample: peripheral blood. This TCR was sampled from a woman between 50 and 59 years old with acute or convalescent COVID-19. The gene calls are TRBV7-8 and TRBJ2-5; 7 bases are a match to TRBD1. The CDR3 coding sequence is TGTGCCAGCAGCCCCCCCGGGGACAGATATAAGTACTTC. Residues: CASSPPGDRYKYF.